This T cell receptor (beta chain) was identified in a study of cytomegalovirus exposure and HLA in healthy donors. PCR used 60 Vbeta primers and 13 Jbeta primers. This table comes from immunoSEQ multiplex PCR, and its TCRdb copy is limited to in-frame clones, with some not included. The sample has 100,000 to 120,000 clones; 15% are singletons. CDR3 length: 12 residues. CDR1 is SSHAT, CDR2 FNYEAQ, per germline (reference sequence). In regard to this clone: Compared with germline, one end of the junction differs, possibly owing to a read error.

Sequences were obtained from PBMCs. The rearrangement joins TRBV7-7 to TRBJ2-5, with TRBD1 identical over 7 bases. This receptor was taken from a female donor in good health and CMV-seronegative. CDR3 residues: CASSPRGETQYF. CDR3 DNA sequence: TGTGCTAGCAGCCCCAGGGGGGAGACCCAGTACTTC.